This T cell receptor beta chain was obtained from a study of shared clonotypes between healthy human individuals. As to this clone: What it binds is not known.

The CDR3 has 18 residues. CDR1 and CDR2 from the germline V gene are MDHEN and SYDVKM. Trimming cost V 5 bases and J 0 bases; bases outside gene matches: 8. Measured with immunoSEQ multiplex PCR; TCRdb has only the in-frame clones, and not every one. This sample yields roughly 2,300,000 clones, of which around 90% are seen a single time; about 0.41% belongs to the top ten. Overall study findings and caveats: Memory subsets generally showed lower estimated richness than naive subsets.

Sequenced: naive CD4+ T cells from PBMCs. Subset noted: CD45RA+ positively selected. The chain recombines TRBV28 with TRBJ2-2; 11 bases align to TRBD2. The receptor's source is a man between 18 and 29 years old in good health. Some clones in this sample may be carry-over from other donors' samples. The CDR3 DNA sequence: TGTGCCAGCAGTGTACCACTAGCGGGAGATGCGAACACCGGGGAGCTGTTTTTT. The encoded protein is CASSVPLAGDANTGELFF.